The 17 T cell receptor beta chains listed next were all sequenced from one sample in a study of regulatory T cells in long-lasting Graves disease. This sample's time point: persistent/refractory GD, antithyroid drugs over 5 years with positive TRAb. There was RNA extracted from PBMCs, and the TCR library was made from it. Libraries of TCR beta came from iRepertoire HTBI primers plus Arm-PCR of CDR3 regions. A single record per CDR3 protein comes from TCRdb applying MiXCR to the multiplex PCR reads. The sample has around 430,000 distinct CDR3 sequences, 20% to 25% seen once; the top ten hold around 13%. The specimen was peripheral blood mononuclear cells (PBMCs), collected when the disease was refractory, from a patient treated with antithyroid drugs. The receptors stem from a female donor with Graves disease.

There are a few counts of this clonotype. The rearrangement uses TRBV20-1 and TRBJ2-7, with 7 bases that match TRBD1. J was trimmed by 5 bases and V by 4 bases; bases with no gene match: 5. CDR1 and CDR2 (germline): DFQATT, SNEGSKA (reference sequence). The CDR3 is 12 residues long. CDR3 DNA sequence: TGCAGTGCTATCAGGGGGAATGACGAGCAGTACTTC. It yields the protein CSAIRGNDEQYF.

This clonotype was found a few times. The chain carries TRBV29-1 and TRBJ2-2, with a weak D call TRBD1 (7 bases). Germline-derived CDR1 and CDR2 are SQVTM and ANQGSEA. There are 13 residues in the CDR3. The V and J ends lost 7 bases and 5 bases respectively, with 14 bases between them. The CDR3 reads CSADRAGTGELFF. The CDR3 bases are TGCAGCGCTGACAGGGCGGGGACCGGGGAGCTGTTTTTT.

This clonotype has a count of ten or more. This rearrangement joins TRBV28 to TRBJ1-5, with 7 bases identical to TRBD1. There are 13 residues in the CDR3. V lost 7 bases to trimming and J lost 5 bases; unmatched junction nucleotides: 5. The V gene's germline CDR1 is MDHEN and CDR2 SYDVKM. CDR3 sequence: CASMQGGDQPQHF. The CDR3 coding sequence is TGTGCCAGCATGCAGGGGGGGGATCAGCCCCAGCATTTT. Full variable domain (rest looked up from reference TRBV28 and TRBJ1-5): DVKVTQSSRYLVKRTGEKVFLECVQDMDHENMFWYRQDPGLGLRLIYFSYDVKMKEKGDIPEGYSVSREKKERFSLILESASTNQTSMYLCASMQGGDQPQHFGDGTRLSIL.

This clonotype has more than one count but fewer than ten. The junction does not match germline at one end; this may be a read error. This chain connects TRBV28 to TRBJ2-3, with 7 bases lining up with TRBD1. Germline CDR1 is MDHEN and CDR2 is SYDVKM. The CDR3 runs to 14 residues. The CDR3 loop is CASSFRTGGDTQYF. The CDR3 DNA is TGTGCCAGCAGTTTTCGGACAGGTGGAGATACGCAATATTTT.

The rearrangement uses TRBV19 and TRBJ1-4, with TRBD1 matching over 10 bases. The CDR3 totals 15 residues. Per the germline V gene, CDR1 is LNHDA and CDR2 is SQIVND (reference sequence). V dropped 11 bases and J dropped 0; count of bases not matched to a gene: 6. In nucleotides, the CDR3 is TGTGCCGGTGGGACAGGGGTTGCAACTAATGAAAAACTGTTTTTT. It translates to CAGGTGVATNEKLFF.

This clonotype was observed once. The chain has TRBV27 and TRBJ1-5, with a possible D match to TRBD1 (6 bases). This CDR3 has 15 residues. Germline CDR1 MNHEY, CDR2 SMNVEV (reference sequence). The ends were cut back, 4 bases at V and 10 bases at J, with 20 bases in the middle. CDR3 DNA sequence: TGTGCCAGCAGTTCCGCGGACAGCGTAGGGGGTCCCCAGCATTTT. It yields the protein CASSSADSVGGPQHF.

This CDR3 reads CASSEGTAPGKNTEAFF. DNA of the CDR3: TGTGCCAGCAGCGAAGGGACAGCCCCAGGGAAGAACACTGAAGCTTTCTTT. The chain combines TRBV7-2 with TRBJ1-1; 7 nucleotides match TRBD1. Unmatched junction bases numbered 13, after V lost 5 bases and J lost 1 base. Germline V CDR1 and CDR2: SGHTA, FQGNSA. This CDR3 has 17 amino acids.

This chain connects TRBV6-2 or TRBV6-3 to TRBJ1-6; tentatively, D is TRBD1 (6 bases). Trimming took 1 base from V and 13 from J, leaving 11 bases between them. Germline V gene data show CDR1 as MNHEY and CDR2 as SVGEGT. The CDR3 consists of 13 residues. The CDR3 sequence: CASSYLDRSPLHF. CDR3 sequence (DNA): TGTGCCAGCAGTTACTTGGACAGATCCCCCCTCCACTTT.

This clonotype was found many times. CDR3 DNA sequence: TGTGCCACCAGCAGAGATATGGCAATGGAGACCCAGTACTTC. Translation: CATSRDMAMETQYF. This chain connects TRBV15 to TRBJ2-5; D unresolved. CDR1 is LNHNV and CDR2 is YYDKDF in the germline V gene (reference sequence). V was cut by 0 bases and J by 5 bases, with 10 bases left in between. This CDR3 spans 14 amino acids. The entire variable domain, with the rest obtained from reference TRBV15 and TRBJ2-5, is as follows: DAMVIQNPRYQVTQFGKPVTLSCSQTLNHNVMYWYQQKSSQAPKLLFHYYDKDFNNEADTPDNFQSRRPNTSFCFLDIRSPGLGDTAMYLCATSRDMAMETQYFGPGTRLLVL.

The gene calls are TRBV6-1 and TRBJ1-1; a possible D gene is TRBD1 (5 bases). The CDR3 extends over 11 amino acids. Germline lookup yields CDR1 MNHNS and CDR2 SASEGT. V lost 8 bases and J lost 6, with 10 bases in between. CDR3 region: CASGARPEAFF. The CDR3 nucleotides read TGTGCCAGCGGGGCACGCCCTGAAGCTTTCTTT.

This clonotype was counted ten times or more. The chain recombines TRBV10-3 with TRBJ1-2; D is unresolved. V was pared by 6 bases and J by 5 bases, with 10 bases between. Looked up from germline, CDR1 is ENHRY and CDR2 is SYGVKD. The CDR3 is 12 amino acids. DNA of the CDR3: TGTGCCATCAGCCAAGACGGATATGGCTACACCTTC. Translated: CAISQDGYGYTF.

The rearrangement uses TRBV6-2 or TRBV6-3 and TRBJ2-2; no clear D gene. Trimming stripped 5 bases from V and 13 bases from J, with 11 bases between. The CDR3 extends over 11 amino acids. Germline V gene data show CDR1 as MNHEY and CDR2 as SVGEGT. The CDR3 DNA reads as TGTGCCAGCAGTCCCGTTGGCGGGCTGTTTTTT. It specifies CASSPVGGLFF.

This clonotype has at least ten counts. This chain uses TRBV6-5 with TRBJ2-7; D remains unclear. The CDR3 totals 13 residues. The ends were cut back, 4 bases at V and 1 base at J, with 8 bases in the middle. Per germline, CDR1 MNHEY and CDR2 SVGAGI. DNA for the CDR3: TGTGCCAGCAGTTCTACTCTATCCTACGAGCAGTACTTC. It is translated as CASSSTLSYEQYF.

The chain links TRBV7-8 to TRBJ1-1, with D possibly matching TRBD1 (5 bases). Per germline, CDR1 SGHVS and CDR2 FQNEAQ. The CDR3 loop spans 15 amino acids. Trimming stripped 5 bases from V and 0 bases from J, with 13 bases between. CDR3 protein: CASSPGARMNTEAFF. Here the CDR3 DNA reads TGTGCCAGCAGCCCCGGGGCCAGGATGAACACTGAAGCTTTCTTT.

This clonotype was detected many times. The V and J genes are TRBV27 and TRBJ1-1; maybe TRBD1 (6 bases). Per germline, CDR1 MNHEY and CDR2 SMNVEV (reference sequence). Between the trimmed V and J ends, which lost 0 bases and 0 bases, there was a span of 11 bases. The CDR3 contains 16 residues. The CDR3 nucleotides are TGTGCCAGCAGTTTATCCAGGGGACTTATGAACACTGAAGCTTTCTTT. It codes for CASSLSRGLMNTEAFF.

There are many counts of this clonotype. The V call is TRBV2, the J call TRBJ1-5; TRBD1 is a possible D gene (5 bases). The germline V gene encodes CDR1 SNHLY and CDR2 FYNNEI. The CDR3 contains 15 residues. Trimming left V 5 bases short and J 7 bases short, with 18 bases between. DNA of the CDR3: TGTGCCAGCAGTTTGAGGATCGGGGGTTTCCAGCCCCAGCATTTT. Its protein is CASSLRIGGFQPQHF.

CDR3 in DNA: TGTGCCAGCAGCTTAGTCGGACAGGCGAACTATGGCTACACCTTC. Amino acids: CASSLVGQANYGYTF. The chain combines TRBV5-8 with TRBJ1-2; 7 positions match TRBD1. This CDR3 region has 15 residues. The V and J ends lost 2 bases and 2 bases, in that order; junction bases with no gene match: 6. Looked up from germline, CDR1 is SGHTS and CDR2 is YDEGEE.